The clone carrying this T cell receptor (beta chain) has at least ten counts. Its target is not known. These data belong to a study of T cell repertoires in cytomegalovirus infection. About the research overall: Recently identified HLA-C-restricted CMV epitopes and well-studied HLA-B-restricted CMV epitopes were used by the study. From public TCR beta signatures came an indication of both CMV infection and matching HLA type.

MiXCR, run by TCRdb on the reads, gives a single entry per CDR3 protein. Here the sample spans around 750,000 distinct CDR3 sequences, approximately 32% being singletons. This CDR3 has 15 residues. Germline CDR1 SGHKS, CDR2 YYEKEE (reference sequence). V was clipped by 5 bases and J by 0 bases, with 12 bases between them. Study-level findings and limits: HLA-C-restricted TCR beta clonotypes specific for CMV led the ex vivo response. The cumulative frequency of public TCR beta families distinguished individuals who carried CMV together with the relevant HLA.

The chain carries TRBV5-5 and TRBJ1-5; D perhaps matches TRBD1 (5 bases). The material was cultured CD8+ T cells from PBMCs, obtained from culture after CMV antigen stimulation. This sequence was found in a human donor in good health (CMV status not recorded). Some clones in this sample may be carry-over from other donors' samples. Here the CDR3 DNA reads TGTGCCAGCAGTCTCGGACACTATAGCAATCAGCCCCAGCATTTT. Translated, it gives CASSLGHYSNQPQHF.